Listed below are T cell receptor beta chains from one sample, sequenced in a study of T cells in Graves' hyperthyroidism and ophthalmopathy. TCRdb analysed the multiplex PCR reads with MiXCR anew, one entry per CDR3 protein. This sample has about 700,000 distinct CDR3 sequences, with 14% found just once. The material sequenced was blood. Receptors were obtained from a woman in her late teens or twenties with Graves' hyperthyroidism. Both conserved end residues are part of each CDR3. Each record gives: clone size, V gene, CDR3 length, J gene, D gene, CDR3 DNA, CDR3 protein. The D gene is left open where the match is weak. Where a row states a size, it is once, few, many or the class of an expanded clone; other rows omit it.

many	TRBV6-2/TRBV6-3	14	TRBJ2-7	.	TGTGCCAGCAGTTACGGGAGAAAGGCCTACGAGCAGTACTTC	CASSYGRKAYEQYF
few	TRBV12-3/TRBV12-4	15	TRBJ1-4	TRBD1	TGTGCCAGCAGTTTTTATGGGACAGGGATGTTGAAACTGTTTTTT	CASSFYGTGMLKLFF
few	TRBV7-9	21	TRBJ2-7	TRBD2	TGTGCCAGCAGCGGTTGGCAGCGGGAGGGAAAACGTATAACAACATCCTACGAGCAGTACTTC	CASSGWQREGKRITTSYEQYF
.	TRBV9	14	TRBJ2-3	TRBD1	TGTGCCAGCAGCGTCGAGGGACAGGGTAATACGCAGTATTTT	CASSVEGQGNTQYF
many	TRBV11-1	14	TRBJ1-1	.	TGTGCCAGCAGCAAACAAGGGGAGTACACTGAAGCTTTCTTT	CASSKQGEYTEAFF
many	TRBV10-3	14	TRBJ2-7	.	TGTGCCATCAGTGAGAACAGCGCAACCTACGAGCAGTACTTC	CAISENSATYEQYF
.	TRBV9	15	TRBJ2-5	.	TGTGCCAGCAGCGCTTCGACAGCAGAACAAGGGACCCAGTACTTC	CASSASTAEQGTQYF
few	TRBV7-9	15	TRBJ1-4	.	TGTGCCAGCAGCTTATCTTCCGGGAGTAGCGAAAAACTGTTTTTT	CASSLSSGSSEKLFF
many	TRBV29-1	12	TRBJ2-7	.	TGCAGCGTCCTGACACCGTTTAGCGAGCAGTACTTC	CSVLTPFSEQYF
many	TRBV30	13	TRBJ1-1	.	TGTGCCACCTCCCCACCGAGAAGCACTGAAGCTTTCTTT	CATSPPRSTEAFF
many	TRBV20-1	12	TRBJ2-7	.	TGCAGTGCCCGGGACGGCTCCTACGAGCAGTACTTC	CSARDGSYEQYF
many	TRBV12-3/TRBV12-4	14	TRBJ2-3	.	TGTGCCAGCAGTCCCCGACTAGGGTCGGATACGCAGTATTTT	CASSPRLGSDTQYF
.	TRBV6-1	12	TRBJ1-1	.	TGTGCCAGCCGCCTGTGGAACACTGAAGCTTTCTTT	CASRLWNTEAFF
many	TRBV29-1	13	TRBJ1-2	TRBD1	TGCAGCGTGGGAGGGACAGCTCACTATGGCTACACCTTC	CSVGGTAHYGYTF
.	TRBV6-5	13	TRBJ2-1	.	TGTGCCAGCAGTTACCTGGACGGAGGGGAGCAGTTCTTC	CASSYLDGGEQFF
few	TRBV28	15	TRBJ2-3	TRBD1	TGTGCCAGCAGTTTAGCGGACAGGGGGGCAGATACGCAGTATTTT	CASSLADRGADTQYF
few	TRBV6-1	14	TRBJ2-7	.	TGTGCCAGCAGTTATTGGGGCAGCTCCTACGAGCAGTACTTC	CASSYWGSSYEQYF
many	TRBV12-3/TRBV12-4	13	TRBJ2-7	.	TGTGCCAGCAGCTGGGACGGGACCTACGAGCAGTACTTC	CASSWDGTYEQYF
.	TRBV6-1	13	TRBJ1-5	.	TGTGCCAGCAGACGACAGGTTTCTGAGCCCCAGCATTTT	CASRRQVSEPQHF
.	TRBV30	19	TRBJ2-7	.	TGTGCCTGGAGTCAAACCCCAGGGAGGCCACGACTTAGGGACTACGAGCAGTACTTC	CAWSQTPGRPRLRDYEQYF
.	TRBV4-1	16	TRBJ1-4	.	TGCGCCAGCAGCCAAGATATGGCCGCCTCGGTAGAAAAACTGTTTTTT	CASSQDMAASVEKLFF
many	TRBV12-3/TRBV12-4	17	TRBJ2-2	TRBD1	TGTGCCAGCAGCCGCTCCGACAGGGCCCTGAACACCGGGGAGCTGTTTTTT	CASSRSDRALNTGELFF
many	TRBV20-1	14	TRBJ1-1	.	TGCAGTGCCATTGGGCTAGGAGTGAACACTGAAGCTTTCTTT	CSAIGLGVNTEAFF
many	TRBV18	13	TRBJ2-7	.	TGTGCCAGCTCACCACCGGACTGGTACGAGCAGTACTTC	CASSPPDWYEQYF
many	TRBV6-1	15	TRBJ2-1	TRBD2	TGTGCCGCCATTCGCGGGACTAGCTCGGGCAATGAGCAGTTCTTC	CAAIRGTSSGNEQFF
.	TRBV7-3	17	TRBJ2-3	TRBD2	TGTGCCAGCAGCTCAACCCGACTAGCGGGAGCCGCAGATACGCAGTATTTT	CASSSTRLAGAADTQYF